Listed here is a single T cell receptor beta chain. The clone's antigen remains unknown. Per-nucleotide qualities are absent, and no much larger clonotype sits a single base away. The donors were healthy, HIV-negative adults who had no recently reported acute infections or vaccinations. All donors were Caucasian adults living in Nashville, Tennessee, USA. Magnetic negative selection was used to enrich CD4+ T cells, after which naive cells were positively selected on CD45RA and the negative fraction became the memory subset. Blood was collected by leukapheresis, and PBMCs were isolated by Ficoll-Histopaque density gradient centrifugation and then cryopreserved in liquid nitrogen vapor phase. Analytical flow cytometry was used to check the purity and quantity of every magnetically sorted T cell population. Genomic DNA was isolated from every sorted fraction and measured by UV absorbance on a Nanodrop 2000c.

Using the deep immunoSEQ assay, TCR CDR3 regions were amplified from genomic DNA by multiplex PCR. Extracted genomic DNA from each cell subset was distributed evenly across all wells of several immunoSEQ 96-well plates, and each plate was treated as a replicate. Each replicate PCR for sorted subsets received approximately 220 ng genomic DNA, equal to tens of thousands of T cell genomes. Purified libraries were measured with a Qubit 3.0 fluorometer, size-checked on a Bioanalyzer 2100, and measured again with the KAPA Library Quantification kit. A separate single-read 150-cycle Illumina NextSeq 550 flow cell was used to sequence each immunoSEQ 96-well plate. The authors' pipeline ran thus. Because the immunoSEQ output included only junctional sequences and no quality scores, the filtering could not be the same as the filtering used for full-length reads. To assign V/J genes and CDR3, sequences were annotated against IMGT germline references using PyIR, a Python wrapper for IgBLAST v1.9. Any read was removed if the V/J assignment was weak (E-value above 1e-6), the CDR3 was missing, or the read contained stop codons, out-of-frame junctions, or ambiguous translated residues. A V3J clonotype was defined by an identical inferred V gene, J gene, and CDR3 amino acid sequence. The percentage overlap between two repertoires was calculated by dividing the number of shared unique clonotypes by the size of the smaller repertoire. RTK rarefaction, the Chao1 estimator, and Recon v2.1 estimates of unobserved clonotypes were used to assess repertoire richness. Generation probabilities for all TCRbeta clonotypes obtained by the gDNA method from several donors were computed using OLGA. Held by TCRdb, this immuneACCESS table contains in-frame sequences only and omits some clones. Under half of the omission traces to an unresolved V gene where checked; the cause of the rest is unknown. V and J calls and clone size are copied from that table; D and trimming were computed from the DNA. Across this sample there are over a million clones, with around 78% seen only once. Under 0.65% of the sample is in the top ten clones.

This entry comes from a study of shared clonotypes between healthy human individuals (dated by TCRdb to 2020 to 2022). Looking at the study overall: The cohort included three men and a couple of women between 18 and 49 years of age. To increase sequencing depth and limit assay-specific biases, TCR repertoire library preparation and sequencing were carried out by different laboratories using diverse techniques. Between about 0.8 and 9 billion PBMCs per donor were obtained by leukapheresis. For each donor, CD4 naive and CD4 memory were each given three plates, CD8 naive was given two plates, and CD8 memory was given one plate. To estimate repertoire size and how much clonotype sharing occurs between individuals, the study deeply sequenced the blood TCR repertoires of roughly 5 healthy adults.

The paper as a whole reports these results and caveats: Because the study included a small number of donors, the genetic and exposure-history diversity represented was limited. Naive subsets generally had larger estimated clonotype richness than memory subsets. When several donors were compared, the shared fraction of clonotypes was roughly 5% for naive CD4, roughly 3.3% for naive CD8, roughly 2.5% for memory CD4, and 0.4% for memory CD8. Pairwise subsampling led to the expectation that sequencing depth would affect the degree of clonotype sharing among donors. Clonotypes shared by all four sorted-subset donors showed higher generation probabilities than non-shared clonotypes. Sampling was limited to blood, and TCR repertoires in tissue likely differ from TCR repertoires in blood. Incomplete sequencing was indicated by rarefaction of sorted-subset datasets, despite the large sequencing depth.

A distance of 13 bases separates the germline ends of V and J, which lose 6 bases and 8 bases respectively. CDR1 and CDR2, per the germline V gene, are SGHTA and FQGNSA. The CDR3 runs 12 amino acids, cysteine and phenylalanine included. Only the CDR3 DNA stays, 36 bases, in frame from base 1. The rearrangement joined TRBV7-2 to TRBJ1-1; there is no confident call for the D gene. This clonotype was sampled from a man aged 18 to 30 in good health. Some clones in this sample may be carry-over from other donors' samples. Sequencing was carried out using memory CD4+ T cells from PBMCs. The sample's cell subset or site label, decoded: CD45RA-negative fraction. The DNA sequence reads TGTGCCAGCAGTCGTGGACCTTTAGAAGCTTTCTTT. This gives the protein CASSRGPLEAFF. When the CDR3 is completed using the reference TRBV7-2 and TRBJ1-1 genes on either side, the full variable domain is GAGVSQSPSNKVTEKGKDVELRCDPISGHTALYWYRQSLGQGLEFLIYFQGNSAPDKSGLPSDRFSAERTGGSVSTLTIQRTQQEDSAVYLCASSRGPLEAFFGQGTRLTVV.